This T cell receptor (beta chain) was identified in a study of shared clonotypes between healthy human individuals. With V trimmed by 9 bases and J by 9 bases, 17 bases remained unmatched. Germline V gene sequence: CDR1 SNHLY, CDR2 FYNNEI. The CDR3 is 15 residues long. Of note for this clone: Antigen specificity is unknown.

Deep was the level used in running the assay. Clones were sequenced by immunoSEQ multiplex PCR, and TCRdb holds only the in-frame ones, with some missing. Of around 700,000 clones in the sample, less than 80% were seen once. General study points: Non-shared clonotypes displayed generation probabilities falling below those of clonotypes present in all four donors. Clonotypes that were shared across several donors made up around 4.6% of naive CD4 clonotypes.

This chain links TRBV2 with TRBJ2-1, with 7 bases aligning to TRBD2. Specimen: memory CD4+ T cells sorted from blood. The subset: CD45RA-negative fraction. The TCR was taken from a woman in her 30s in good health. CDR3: CASRTTSSGGGEQFF. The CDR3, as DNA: TGTGCCAGTAGGACTACTAGCTCTGGGGGGGGTGAGCAGTTCTTC.